This entry is about one T cell receptor (beta chain). These data are taken from a study of T cell changes during pregnancy in multiple sclerosis. The data were produced by immunoSEQ multiplex PCR, yet TCRdb's version contains in-frame clones alone and is incomplete. The repertoire includes about 59,000 clones, about nine tenths of them detected once, and less than 3% sits in the top ten. With 4 bases removed from V and 4 bases from J, the gap between germline ends came to 11 bases. This CDR3 comprises 14 residues. Germline values: CDR1 LGHNA, CDR2 YNFKEQ. The TCR sequence derives from a female donor in good health, enrolled as a control in a pregnancy study. The rearrangement joins TRBV4-2 to TRBJ2-1; tentative D call: TRBD2 (6 bases). Sequenced here: peripheral blood, sampled in the second trimester of pregnancy. CDR3 sequence reads: CASSRSGLYNEQFF. The CDR3 DNA reads as TGTGCCAGCAGCCGTAGCGGACTTTACAATGAGCAGTTCTTC.